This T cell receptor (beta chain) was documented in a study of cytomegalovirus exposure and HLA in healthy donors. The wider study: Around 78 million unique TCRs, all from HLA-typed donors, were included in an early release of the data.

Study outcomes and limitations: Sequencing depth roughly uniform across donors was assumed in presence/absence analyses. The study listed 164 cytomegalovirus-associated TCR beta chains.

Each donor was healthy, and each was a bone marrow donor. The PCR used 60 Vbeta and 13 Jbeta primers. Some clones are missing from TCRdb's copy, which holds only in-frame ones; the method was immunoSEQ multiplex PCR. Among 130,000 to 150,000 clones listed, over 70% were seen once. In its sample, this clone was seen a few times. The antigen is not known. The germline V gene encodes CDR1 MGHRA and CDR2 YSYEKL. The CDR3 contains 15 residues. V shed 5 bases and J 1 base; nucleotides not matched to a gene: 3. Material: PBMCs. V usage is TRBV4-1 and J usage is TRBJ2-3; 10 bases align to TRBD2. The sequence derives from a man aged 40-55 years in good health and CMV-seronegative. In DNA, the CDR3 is TGCGCCAGCAGCACCGGACTAGCGGGCACAGATACGCAGTATTTT. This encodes CASSTGLAGTDTQYF.